The 8 T cell receptor beta chains in this list originate from one sample, sequenced in a study of control samples from healthy donors and cancer patients. The protocol was immunoSEQ multiplex PCR, while the TCRdb copy is restricted to in-frame clones and leaves out a portion. The sample carries around 20,000 clones, around 90% recorded once. Specimen: PBMCs. The source is a woman between 55 and 75 years old with head and neck cancer.

The chain couples TRBV28 to TRBJ2-7; 8 nucleotides align to TRBD1. Germline lookup yields CDR1 MDHEN and CDR2 SYDVKM. CDR3 size: 13 residues. V gave up 2 bases and J gave up 4 bases; unmatched junction bases: 1. CDR3 in amino acids: CASSLGTGYEQYF. CDR3 DNA: TGTGCCAGCAGTTTAGGGACAGGTTACGAGCAGTACTTC.

This rearrangement joins TRBV7-9 to TRBJ2-7; 8 positions match TRBD2. V trimming: 4 bases; J trimming: 3 bases; junction bases outside the gene matches: 8. Germline V gene lookup returns CDR1 SEHNR and CDR2 FQNEAQ (reference sequence). This CDR3 is built from 15 residues. For the CDR3, the DNA is TGTGCCAGCAGCTCCGACCAGCGGGGGCTCTACGAGCAGTACTTC. Translating it yields CASSSDQRGLYEQYF.

The chain joins TRBV15 to TRBJ2-5, with 8 bases lining up with TRBD1. Germline V lookup: CDR1 LNHNV, CDR2 YYDKDF (reference sequence). Trimming at V came to 1 base and at J to 2 bases, leaving 6 bases not matched to a gene. The CDR3 is 16 amino acids. The CDR3 DNA reads TGTGCCACCAGCAGAGCCCCGGACAGGGAACAAGAGACCCAGTACTTC. It codes for CATSRAPDREQETQYF.

V gene TRBV11-2 combines with J gene TRBJ2-7; no clear D. The V end was cut by 1 base, the J end by 5 bases, with 6 bases between. The CDR3 consists of 12 residues. The V gene's germline CDR1 is SGHAT and CDR2 FQNNGV. CDR3 protein: CASSLGLNEQYF. For the CDR3, the DNA is TGTGCCAGCAGCTTAGGACTGAACGAGCAGTACTTC. Complete variable domain (other parts from reference TRBV11-2 and TRBJ2-7): EAGVAQSPRYKIIEKRQSVAFWCNPISGHATLYWYQQILGQGPKLLIQFQNNGVVDDSQLPKDRFSAERLKGVDSTLKIQPAKLEDSAVYLCASSLGLNEQYFGPGTRLTVT.

V gene TRBV7-2 combines with J gene TRBJ1-1; D unclear. CDR1 and CDR2 from the germline V gene are SGHTA and FQGNSA. The V and J ends lost 3 bases and 5 bases respectively, with 10 bases between them. The CDR3 has 13 residues. In DNA form, the CDR3 reads TGTGCCAGCAGCTTGCAGTCATATACTGAAGCTTTCTTT. Its translation: CASSLQSYTEAFF.

The V and J genes are TRBV6-5 and TRBJ1-1, with a tentative D call TRBD1 (5 bases). The V end lost 10 bases, the J end lost 1 base, and 10 bases lay between the germline ends. Looked up from germline, CDR1 is MNHEY and CDR2 is SVGAGI. There are 12 residues in the CDR3. CDR3 bases: TGTGCCACTGGGGCAGGGAACACTGAAGCTTTCTTT. This gives the protein CATGAGNTEAFF.

With regard to this clone: The junction departs from germline at one end; a sequencing error may be responsible. This chain uses TRBV15 with TRBJ2-5; D ambiguous. This CDR3 is built from 13 residues. Germline CDR1 LNHNV, CDR2 YYDKDF (reference sequence). In nucleotides, the CDR3 is TGTGCCACCAGCGGAGACGGGCGGGAGACCCAGTACTTC. Translated, it gives CATSGDGRETQYF.

Only a few counts were recorded for this clone. The rearrangement uses TRBV6-1 and TRBJ2-2; D call uncertain. Trimming removed 2 bases from V and 4 bases from J, with 8 bases in between. There are 14 residues in the CDR3. Germline V gene lookup returns CDR1 MNHNS and CDR2 SASEGT. The CDR3 bases are TGTGCCAGCAGTGAATTCGTGAGCACCGGGGAGCTGTTTTTT. This sequence encodes CASSEFVSTGELFF.